This note documents a single T cell receptor beta chain sequence. This entry is derived from a study of blood T cell repertoires in COVID-19. Study at large: Some COVID-19 samples were acute and others convalescent; all came from the United States, Italy and Spain. PBMCs, B-cell-depleted T cells, or T cells were the source of the cDNA or gDNA that made up the material.

Per the authors' pipeline: Researchers report that nucleated cell counts were estimated from reference gene primer amplification. Measured with immunoSEQ multiplex PCR; TCRdb has only the in-frame clones, and not every one. V and J calls and clone size are given by that table; D and trimming were obtained from the DNA. The sample lists about 120,000 clones; 80% were seen once. The V and J ends lost 5 bases and 2 bases respectively, with 12 bases between them. Germline V gives CDR1 MNHEY, CDR2 SMNVEV (reference sequence). The CDR3 has 15 amino acids. The sample comprised peripheral blood. The chain recombines TRBV27 with TRBJ2-2; D call uncertain. The TCR was taken from a man between 60 and 70 years old with active or convalescent COVID-19. The CDR3 protein is CASSTRRLNTGELFF. CDR3 nucleotide sequence: TGTGCCAGCAGTACCCGTCGACTTAACACCGGGGAGCTGTTTTTT.